This entry lists 27 T cell receptor beta chains sequenced from one sample in a study of blood T cell repertoires in COVID-19. Data came from immunoSEQ multiplex PCR; TCRdb stores just in-frame clones and leaves some out. The profile shows fewer than 500,000 clones, roughly 85% of them singletons. Sequenced sample: peripheral blood. The receptors stem from a woman aged 25 to 39 with active or convalescent COVID-19.

The chain is built from TRBV27 and TRBJ2-7; 7 nucleotides match TRBD1. The CDR3 totals 17 residues. The junction had 16 bases not matched to a gene; V was cut back by 6 bases and J by 2 bases. CDR1 and CDR2 (germline): MNHEY, SMNVEV (reference sequence). Here the CDR3 reads CASRLGTARLKTYEQYF. CDR3 sequence (DNA): TGTGCCAGCAGACTAGGGACAGCGCGTCTTAAGACCTACGAGCAGTACTTC.

This clone has just a few counts. V gene TRBV4-1 combines with J gene TRBJ1-1; tentatively, D is TRBD1 (5 bases). Trimming took 5 bases from V and 4 from J, leaving 26 bases between them. The CDR3 is 18 residues long. Germline V lookup: CDR1 MGHRA, CDR2 YSYEKL. The CDR3 spells CASSSQPTAGGGRTEAFF. Written as DNA, the CDR3 is TGCGCCAGCAGCTCCCAACCTACGGCAGGCGGGGGACGCACTGAAGCTTTCTTT.

The V and J genes are TRBV6-2 or TRBV6-3 and TRBJ1-2; D remains ambiguous. Germline CDR1 reads MNHEY; CDR2 reads SVGEGT. This CDR3 contains 15 residues. The V end lost 6 bases, the J end lost 4 bases, and 18 bases lay between the germline ends. The DNA of the CDR3 is TGTGCCAGCAGCCCAACCTACAGAAAACCCTATGGCTACACCTTC. It encodes CASSPTYRKPYGYTF.

V is TRBV6-4 and J is TRBJ2-1; D not resolved. The CDR3 is 11 residues long. Trimming stripped 7 bases from V and 5 bases from J, with 6 bases between. Germline V gives CDR1 MRHNA, CDR2 SNTAGT. In DNA form, the CDR3 reads TGTGCCAGCAATACAGACAATGAGCAGTTCTTC. This sequence encodes CASNTDNEQFF.

The V and J genes are TRBV4-1 and TRBJ1-3, with D hard to call. Germline lookup yields CDR1 MGHRA and CDR2 YSYEKL. The V and J ends lost 1 base and 0 bases respectively, with 4 bases between them. The CDR3 sequence is 14 residues long. The CDR3 DNA reads TGCGCCAGCAGCCAAGCCAACTCTGGAAACACCATATATTTT. The encoded protein is CASSQANSGNTIYF.

V is TRBV4-1 and J is TRBJ1-4; 9 bases align to TRBD1. J was trimmed by 5 bases and V by 3 bases; bases with no gene match: 7. The germline V gene has CDR1 MGHRA and CDR2 YSYEKL. The CDR3 is 16 residues long. CDR3 DNA: TGCGCCAGCAGCCATTTTCCGGGACAGGGAAATGAAAAACTGTTTTTT. It specifies CASSHFPGQGNEKLFF.

J is TRBJ1-1 and V is TRBV18; 8 nucleotides agree with TRBD1. The CDR3 covers 15 residues. J lost 4 bases, V lost 3 bases, and 7 bases had no gene match. Germline V gives CDR1 KGHSH, CDR2 LQKENI. CDR3 loop: CASSPARDRTTEAFF. The CDR3 DNA reads as TGTGCCAGCTCACCGGCGCGGGACAGGACCACTGAAGCTTTCTTT.

The chain uses TRBV3-1 (or the pseudogene TRBV3-2) and TRBJ1-4; D not certain. From germline, CDR1 is LGHDT and CDR2 YNNKEL (reference sequence). The V end lost 1 base, the J end lost 8 bases, and 11 bases lay between the germline ends. This CDR3 comprises 14 residues. CDR3 sequence (DNA): TGTGCCAGCAGCCAAGGGGCGGGTCGCGAAAAACTGTTTTTT. Its protein is CASSQGAGREKLFF.

The chain couples TRBV12-5 to TRBJ1-2; D may be TRBD1 (6 bases). V lost 2 bases to trimming and J lost 3 bases, with 10 bases between them. Germline-derived CDR1 and CDR2 are LGHNT and FRNRAP. The CDR3 contains 14 residues. CDR3 coding DNA: TGTGCTAGTGGTTTGATCGCAGGGGACTATGGCTACACCTTC. This gives the protein CASGLIAGDYGYTF.

The DNA of the CDR3 is TGTGCCAGTAGTCGCACCGGGACAAAGTATGGCTACACCTTC. It yields the protein CASSRTGTKYGYTF. V usage is TRBV19 and J usage is TRBJ1-2, with D possibly TRBD1 on 6 matching bases. The germline V and J ends were trimmed by 5 bases and 5 bases, with 15 bases remaining between them. Germline lookup yields CDR1 LNHDA and CDR2 SQIVND (reference sequence). The CDR3 runs to 14 residues.

V usage is TRBV10-1 and J usage is TRBJ2-5; the match to TRBD1 covers 8 bases. After removal of 3 bases from V and 5 bases from J, the junction contained 11 bases not matched to a gene. The CDR3 is made up of 16 amino acids. From germline, CDR1 is WNHNN and CDR2 SYGVQD (reference sequence). CDR3 protein: CASSDQGALATETQYF. The CDR3 DNA sequence: TGCGCCAGCAGTGACCAGGGGGCCCTAGCCACGGAGACCCAGTACTTC.

Points on this clone: Different DNA sequences within this sample yield the same CDR3. The chain couples TRBV19 to TRBJ1-1; D gene unclear. CDR1 and CDR2 (germline): LNHDA, SQIVND (reference sequence). V lost 3 bases and J lost 0, with 8 bases in between. The CDR3 is 14 amino acids. The CDR3, as DNA: TGTGCCAGTAGTATGGCAGGTATGAACACTGAAGCTTTCTTT. Its translation is CASSMAGMNTEAFF.

The chain employs TRBV7-9 and TRBJ1-6; D unclear. The length of the CDR3 is 14 residues. The germline V gene encodes CDR1 SEHNR and CDR2 FQNEAQ (reference sequence). The V end lost 4 bases, the J end lost 8 bases, and 12 bases lay between the germline ends. CDR3 region: CASSSIRTDSPLHF. Written as DNA, the CDR3 is TGTGCCAGCAGCTCTATACGCACGGATTCACCCCTCCACTTT.

A single count supports this clone. The V and J genes are TRBV19 and TRBJ1-2; D is possibly TRBD1 (5 bases). Between the trimmed V and J ends, which lost 4 bases and 0 bases, there was a span of 9 bases. CDR1 LNHDA and CDR2 SQIVND come from the germline V gene (reference sequence). The CDR3 sequence is 14 residues long. The CDR3 loop reads CASSRGSANYGYTF. As DNA, the CDR3 is TGTGCCAGTAGTAGGGGCAGCGCTAACTATGGCTACACCTTC.

Worth noting for this clone: This specimen includes other DNA sequences encoding the same CDR3. The J gene is TRBJ1-2, the V gene TRBV18; TRBD1 is a possible D gene (6 bases). This CDR3 has 13 residues. Looked up from germline, CDR1 is KGHSH and CDR2 is LQKENI. Trimming took off 4 bases at V and 3 bases at J, with 9 bases between the two ends. In DNA, the CDR3 is TGTGCCAGCTCACAACAGGGTGACTATGGCTACACCTTC. It translates to CASSQQGDYGYTF. The full variable domain, its missing parts supplied by reference TRBV18 and TRBJ1-2, is NAGVMQNPRHLVRRRGQEARLRCSPMKGHSHVYWYRQLPEEGLKFMVYLQKENIIDESGMPKERFSAEFPKEGPSILRIQQVVRGDSAAYFCASSQQGDYGYTFGSGTRLTVV.

V usage is TRBV27 and J usage is TRBJ2-3; a weak D match, TRBD2 (7 bases). This CDR3 contains 20 residues. Germline-derived CDR1 and CDR2 are MNHEY and SMNVEV (reference sequence). Trimming cost V 2 bases and J 0 bases, with 24 bases left between them. The CDR3, as DNA: TGTGCCAGCAGTTTAACATCGGGATACATTCGGGGGGCGAGCACAGATACGCAGTATTTT. It encodes CASSLTSGYIRGASTDTQYF.

The CDR3 is CASSYLAGSSYEQYF. The DNA of the CDR3 is TGCGCCAGCAGCTACCTAGCGGGAAGCTCCTACGAGCAGTACTTC. The gene calls are TRBV5-1 and TRBJ2-7; 9 bases line up with TRBD2. This CDR3 contains 15 residues. Looked up from germline, CDR1 is SGHRS and CDR2 is YFSETQ. After removal of 3 bases from V and 0 bases from J, the junction contained 4 bases not matched to a gene.

Here the CDR3 reads CASSIEVTGTTEAFF. The CDR3 nucleotides are TGTGCCAGTAGTATTGAGGTGACAGGGACCACTGAAGCTTTCTTT. The chain recombines TRBV19 with TRBJ1-1; 7 bases align to TRBD1. The CDR3 spans 15 residues. V gave up 3 bases and J gave up 4 bases; unmatched junction bases: 8. Per the germline V gene, CDR1 is LNHDA and CDR2 is SQIVND (reference sequence).

The gene calls are TRBV5-8 and TRBJ1-1; 8 bases are a match to TRBD1. This CDR3 has 14 residues. V lost 6 bases and J lost 4; bases outside the gene matches: 8. Looked up from germline, CDR1 is SGHTS and CDR2 is YDEGEE. The CDR3 nucleotides read TGTGCCAGCACCAGACAGGGGTTGGGCACTGAAGCTTTCTTT. It specifies CASTRQGLGTEAFF.

This clone was detected only once. The chain is built from TRBV7-9 and TRBJ2-3; possible D gene TRBD1, 5 bases. This CDR3 has 17 amino acids. Germline V CDR1 and CDR2: SEHNR, FQNEAQ (reference sequence). The V and J ends lost 5 bases and 2 bases respectively, with 20 bases between them. The CDR3: CASSPEYSRDDTDTQYF. In DNA, the CDR3 is TGTGCCAGCAGCCCAGAATATAGCAGGGATGACACAGATACGCAGTATTTT.

The V and J genes are TRBV5-1 and TRBJ1-2; 8 bases are a match to TRBD1. Trimming took 4 bases from V and 7 from J; bases not matched to a gene: 15. The CDR3 loop spans 16 amino acids. CDR1 and CDR2 from the germline V gene are SGHRS and YFSETQ. The CDR3 nucleotides are TGCGCCAGCAGCACGCAGGGGGCAGGGGGCTCAAGTGGCTACACCTTC. Translated, it gives CASSTQGAGGSSGYTF.

This chain uses TRBV29-1 with TRBJ2-1, with 13 bases lining up with TRBD2. J lost 2 bases, V lost 7 bases, and 5 bases had no gene match. The CDR3 covers 15 residues. CDR1 is SQVTM, CDR2 ANQGSEA, per germline. In DNA, the CDR3 is TGCAGCGGACAGACTAGCGGGAGGACCTACAATGAGCAGTTCTTC. Amino acids: CSGQTSGRTYNEQFF.

The chain has TRBV5-1 and TRBJ2-3, with D tentatively TRBD2 (6 bases). The CDR3 is made up of 15 amino acids. Germline assignment: CDR1 SGHRS and CDR2 YFSETQ. V lost 6 bases and J lost 2, with 16 bases in between. The CDR3 loop is CASTPDGGYTDTQYF. CDR3 bases: TGCGCCAGCACCCCCGACGGGGGATACACAGATACGCAGTATTTT.

The chain joins TRBV11-2 to TRBJ2-7; tentatively, D is TRBD1 (6 bases). Between the trimmed V and J ends, which lost 3 bases and 2 bases, there was a span of 14 bases. Germline lookup yields CDR1 SGHAT and CDR2 FQNNGV. This CDR3 region has 15 residues. CDR3 in amino acids: CASSFNLDSTYEQYF. DNA of the CDR3: TGTGCCAGCAGCTTTAATCTGGACAGCACCTACGAGCAGTACTTC.

V and J are TRBV18 and TRBJ1-2; D possibly corresponds to TRBD1 (6 bases). The ends were cut back, 3 bases at V and 2 bases at J, with 10 bases in the middle. There are 14 residues in the CDR3. Germline CDR1 reads KGHSH; CDR2 reads LQKENI. CDR3 nucleotides: TGTGCCAGCTCACCGCCCGGGACAAACTATGGCTACACCTTC. This sequence encodes CASSPPGTNYGYTF. The full variable domain, its missing parts supplied by reference TRBV18 and TRBJ1-2, is NAGVMQNPRHLVRRRGQEARLRCSPMKGHSHVYWYRQLPEEGLKFMVYLQKENIIDESGMPKERFSAEFPKEGPSILRIQQVVRGDSAAYFCASSPPGTNYGYTFGSGTRLTVV.

This chain links TRBV19 with TRBJ1-5; D may be TRBD1 (5 bases). The germline V and J ends were trimmed by 0 bases and 1 base, with 7 bases remaining between them. The length of the CDR3 is 15 residues. The germline gives CDR1 LNHDA, CDR2 SQIVND (reference sequence). As DNA, the CDR3 is TGTGCCAGTAGTATAGACAGGGCAAGCAATCAGCCCCAGCATTTT. Its translation: CASSIDRASNQPQHF.

This sequence joins TRBV2 and TRBJ1-2; D remains ambiguous. Germline V gene lookup returns CDR1 SNHLY and CDR2 FYNNEI. Trimming took off 6 bases at V and 5 bases at J, with 13 bases between the two ends. This CDR3 has 13 residues. The CDR3 DNA sequence: TGTGCCAGCAGGACCACAGCAGGTTATGGCTACACCTTC. Its protein is CASRTTAGYGYTF.